These 14 T cell receptor beta chains originate from one sample sequenced in a study of blood T cells in healthy people across ages. Combining a sample-barcoded 5' primer with a J-beta primer mix, a second PCR ran for roughly 7 to 11 cycles. Via MiXCR, TCRdb re-called the 5' RACE reads, giving one row per CDR3 protein. This table has around 1,600,000 distinct CDR3 sequences, approximately 43% appearing once. Sequences were obtained from blood. The receptor source for this set is a woman between 18 and 29 years old in good health.

The chain combines TRBV10-3 with TRBJ1-2; D may be TRBD1 (5 bases). The CDR3 covers 15 residues. Per the germline V gene, CDR1 is ENHRY and CDR2 is SYGVKD. Trimming pared 2 bases from V and 1 base from J, leaving 11 bases between. The CDR3 spells CAISEPPDSNYGYTF. The CDR3 bases are TGTGCCATCAGTGAGCCCCCCGACAGTAACTATGGCTACACCTTC.

As to this clonotype: Given a much more abundant clone one base away, this may be a read error. V usage is TRBV3-1 and J usage is TRBJ2-1; D unclear. The J call could be wrong; TRBJ2-7 is a better fit for the DNA end. This CDR3 contains 11 residues. CDR1 and CDR2 (germline): LGHDT, YNNKEL (reference sequence). CDR3 loop: CAVGSYNEQYF. As DNA, the CDR3 is TGTGCCGTAGGCTCCTACAATGAGCAGTACTTC.

This chain uses TRBV30 with TRBJ2-7; 10 nucleotides align to TRBD1. The CDR3 is 16 residues long. The germline gives CDR1 GTSNPN, CDR2 SVGIG (reference sequence). V was clipped by 7 bases and J by 2 bases; unmatched bases: 14. The CDR3 loop is CASEGTGTGETYEQYF. The CDR3 DNA sequence: TGTGCCTCTGAGGGGACCGGGACAGGGGAAACCTACGAGCAGTACTTC.

V usage is TRBV12-5 and J usage is TRBJ2-1; 7 bases are shared with TRBD2. The CDR3 sequence is 14 residues long. Germline V gene data show CDR1 as LGHNT and CDR2 as FRNRAP. The V segment lost 6 bases and the J segment 2 bases; nucleotides outside the gene matches: 4. As DNA, the CDR3 is TGTGCTAGTGGGAAGAGCGGGACCTACAATGAGCAGTTCTTC. Amino acid sequence: CASGKSGTYNEQFF.

The chain carries TRBV2 and TRBJ1-2; D is undetermined. This CDR3 is built from 13 residues. CDR1 and CDR2 from the germline V gene are SNHLY and FYNNEI. Trimming cost V 10 bases and J 3 bases, with 15 bases left between them. In nucleotides, the CDR3 is TGTGCCACCCAAGGGTACCGTTACTATGGCTACACCTTC. This sequence encodes CATQGYRYYGYTF.

There are a few counts of this clonotype. CDR3: CASSQGHRNQPQHF. The CDR3 DNA sequence: TGTGCCAGCAGTCAGGGACATCGCAATCAGCCCCAGCATTTT. This chain connects TRBV6-5 to TRBJ1-5; tentatively, D is TRBD1 (6 bases). The CDR3 length is 14 residues. Germline-derived CDR1 and CDR2 are MNHEY and SVGAGI. V lost 5 bases to trimming and J lost 2 bases, with 10 bases between them.

CDR3 nucleotide sequence: TGTGCCAGCAGGTCACCTCGGGCGGGGGAAGGCAATGAGCAGTTCTTC. Protein: CASRSPRAGEGNEQFF. The chain joins TRBV6-2 or TRBV6-3 to TRBJ2-1; TRBD2 aligns across 7 bases. Unmatched junction bases numbered 14, after V lost 6 bases and J lost 6 bases. The CDR3 is 16 amino acids. In germline, CDR1 is MNHEY, CDR2 SVGEGT.

The chain couples TRBV6-2 or TRBV6-3 to TRBJ2-7; D not resolved. This CDR3 has 13 residues. V gave up 6 bases and J gave up 2 bases, with 11 bases separating them. The germline V gene encodes CDR1 MNHEY and CDR2 SVGEGT. CDR3: CASSRGMAYEQYF. The CDR3 nucleotides read TGTGCCAGCAGCCGCGGAATGGCCTACGAGCAGTACTTC.

The chain carries TRBV20-1 and TRBJ1-4; D ambiguous. This CDR3 spans 13 amino acids. CDR1 and CDR2 (germline): DFQATT, SNEGSKA (reference sequence). Trimming stripped 0 bases from V and 8 bases from J, with 10 bases between. The DNA for the CDR3 is TGCAGTGCTAGAGATCGGCGGAGAGAAAAACTGTTTTTT. Residues: CSARDRRREKLFF.

The chain joins TRBV20-1 to TRBJ2-7; 7 bases align to TRBD1. CDR1 and CDR2 (germline): DFQATT, SNEGSKA (reference sequence). The CDR3 has 19 residues. V lost 0 bases to trimming and J lost 1 base; unmatched junction nucleotides: 18. The CDR3 coding sequence is TGCAGTGCTAGAGATTATGAGACAGGGACCGCTCCGGGTTCCTACGAGCAGTACTTC. It specifies CSARDYETGTAPGSYEQYF.

J is TRBJ1-5 and V is TRBV20-1; 9 nucleotides align to TRBD1. Germline V gives CDR1 DFQATT, CDR2 SNEGSKA (reference sequence). V was clipped by 0 bases and J by 2 bases; unmatched bases: 5. CDR3 length: 16 amino acids. Written as DNA, the CDR3 is TGCAGTGCTAGAGATCGGACAGGGGCTCGCAATCAGCCCCAGCATTTT. Its translation: CSARDRTGARNQPQHF.

This chain connects TRBV4-3 to TRBJ2-3, with a possible D match to TRBD2 (5 bases). The germline gives CDR1 LGHNA, CDR2 YSLEER. V was trimmed by 2 bases and J by 8 bases, leaving 14 bases between them. CDR3 length equals 14 residues. The CDR3 DNA reads as TGCGCCAGCAGCCAACTTTCGGGGAGCGGTACGCAGTATTTT. It codes for CASSQLSGSGTQYF.

The V gene is TRBV2, the J gene TRBJ1-5; TRBD1 aligns across 9 bases. Germline values: CDR1 SNHLY, CDR2 FYNNEI. The CDR3 length is 15 residues. V lost 7 bases and J lost 4; bases outside the gene matches: 8. The CDR3 sequence is CASTRLQGANQPQHF. The DNA for the CDR3 is TGTGCCAGCACGAGACTACAGGGGGCGAATCAGCCCCAGCATTTT.

This clonotype was counted only a few times. The genes are TRBV11-2 and TRBJ2-7, with 9 positions matching TRBD1. Germline CDR1 is SGHAT and CDR2 is FQNNGV. CDR3 length: 14 amino acids. Trimming removed 5 bases from V and 7 bases from J; junction bases left unmatched: 9. The CDR3 loop reads CASSSNRGRNEQYF. The DNA for the CDR3 is TGTGCCAGCAGCAGTAACAGGGGGCGGAATGAGCAGTACTTC. The variable domain in full, completed from reference TRBV11-2 and TRBJ2-7, reads EAGVAQSPRYKIIEKRQSVAFWCNPISGHATLYWYQQILGQGPKLLIQFQNNGVVDDSQLPKDRFSAERLKGVDSTLKIQPAKLEDSAVYLCASSSNRGRNEQYFGPGTRLTVT.